These 22 T cell receptor beta chains share one sample of origin, sequenced in a study of monozygotic twins with inflammatory bowel disease. TCRdb reprocessed the 5' RACE reads and stores each CDR3 protein as one record, lacking DNA. This repertoire includes 93,000 or so distinct CDR3 sequences. Sequenced material: blood. The receptors were gathered from a human donor with ulcerative colitis or Crohn's disease, or a healthy co-twin of an affected twin (not recorded which).

V and J are TRBV12-3 or TRBV12-4 and TRBJ1-1. This CDR3 comprises 17 residues. This chain's CDR3 is CASSWRGTSRGYTEAFF.

The rearrangement links TRBV20-1 to TRBJ1-2; TCRdb gives TRBD1 as the D gene, but with no DNA this cannot be confirmed. The CDR3 loop spans 13 amino acids. CDR1 and CDR2 from the germline V gene are DFQATT and SNEGSKA (reference sequence). The CDR3 reads CSASWTGSKGYTF.

The CDR3: CSASPDTPYIQYF. The chain is built from TRBV20-1 and TRBJ2-4; TCRdb proposes TRBD1, but this gene call is untestable without DNA. CDR1 and CDR2 (germline): DFQATT, SNEGSKA (reference sequence). This CDR3 is built from 13 residues.

The chain employs TRBV4-1 and TRBJ2-5; without DNA, the TCRdb call of TRBD1 cannot be checked. The CDR3 consists of 14 residues. Germline loops: CDR1 MGHRA, CDR2 YSYEKL. The chain's CDR3 is CASSQPTGQETQYF.

The chain combines TRBV7-2 with TRBJ2-4; no DNA is available, so the TRBD1 call from TCRdb remains unchecked. The CDR3 is 16 amino acids. Germline-derived CDR1 and CDR2 are SGHTA and FQGNSA. CDR3 loop: CASSLSGTGNQNIQYF.

V is TRBV29-1 and J is TRBJ2-7; TCRdb reports TRBD1, a call that lacks DNA to check it against. Germline CDR1 reads SQVTM; CDR2 reads ANQGSEA. This CDR3 is 13 amino acids long. The CDR3 loop is CSVPGQGSYEQYF.

The J gene is TRBJ1-2, the V gene TRBV5-1; the TCRdb D gene call, TRBD1, has no DNA to confirm it. The germline V gene encodes CDR1 SGHRS and CDR2 YFSETQ. The CDR3 runs 14 residues. The CDR3 is CASGGRGTTYGYTF.

This chain connects TRBV4-3 to TRBJ1-2. Germline V gives CDR1 LGHNA, CDR2 YSLEER. CDR3 length equals 14 residues. CDR3: CASSQETWGYGYTF.

This chain connects TRBV5-5 to TRBJ2-1. This CDR3 comprises 16 residues. Per germline, CDR1 SGHKS and CDR2 YYEKEE (reference sequence). CDR3 in amino acids: CASSFGPTTEANEQFF.

The rearrangement uses TRBV29-1 and TRBJ1-4; TCRdb's D gene call, TRBD1, goes unchecked for lack of DNA. The CDR3 covers 11 residues. The germline V gene has CDR1 SQVTM and CDR2 ANQGSEA. The CDR3 reads CSVSGDEKLFF.

The rearrangement joins TRBV6-5 to TRBJ1-2; TCRdb names TRBD1, which stays unverified in the absence of DNA. Germline-derived CDR1 and CDR2 are MNHEY and SVGAGI. The CDR3 is 16 residues long. The CDR3 protein is CASRPNRDYEFYGYTF.

The gene calls are TRBV5-1 and TRBJ2-3. Germline CDR1 is SGHRS and CDR2 is YFSETQ. The CDR3 extends over 13 amino acids. Here the CDR3 reads CASSLVVKDTQYF.

The chain has TRBV18 and TRBJ1-2; there is no DNA to check the TCRdb D call of TRBD1. The CDR3 is 16 residues long. The germline CDR1 and CDR2 sequences are KGHSH and LQKENI. The CDR3 loop is CASSPRIEGGSYGYTF. Complete variable domain (other parts from reference TRBV18 and TRBJ1-2): NAGVMQNPRHLVRRRGQEARLRCSPMKGHSHVYWYRQLPEEGLKFMVYLQKENIIDESGMPKERFSAEFPKEGPSILRIQQVVRGDSAAYFCASSPRIEGGSYGYTFGSGTRLTVV.

This sequence joins TRBV7-2 and TRBJ2-1; checking the TCRdb D call of TRBD2 is not possible without DNA. This CDR3 spans 16 amino acids. Germline assignment: CDR1 SGHTA and CDR2 FQGNSA. The CDR3 reads CASSLAGGPNPNEQFF.

This sequence joins TRBV5-1 and TRBJ2-1; TCRdb lists TRBD2, though no DNA is available to test this call. The CDR3 covers 14 residues. Germline V CDR1 and CDR2: SGHRS, YFSETQ. CDR3 in amino acids: CASSTGTAWVEQFF.

The rearrangement uses TRBV19 and TRBJ2-1; the D call of TRBD2 rests on TCRdb alone, since no DNA is present to check it. From germline, CDR1 is LNHDA and CDR2 SQIVND (reference sequence). The CDR3 extends over 15 amino acids. The CDR3 here is CATSLAGGIYNEQFF. The full variable domain, with the rest looked up from reference TRBV19 and TRBJ2-1, is DGGITQSPKYLFRKEGQNVTLSCEQNLNHDAMYWYRQDPGQGLRLIYYSQIVNDFQKGDIAEGYSVSREKKESFPLTVTSAQKNPTAFYLCATSLAGGIYNEQFFGPGTRLTVL.

This rearrangement joins TRBV7-2 to TRBJ2-3. Germline CDR1 SGHTA, CDR2 FQGNSA. This CDR3 spans 14 amino acids. The CDR3 here is CASSLGFSADTQYF.

V and J are TRBV10-3 and TRBJ2-1; TCRdb's assignment of TRBD1 cannot be checked, as there is no DNA. Germline V gene lookup returns CDR1 ENHRY and CDR2 SYGVKD. CDR3 length: 15 amino acids. CDR3: CAISSGTTSYNEQFF.

This chain joins TRBV3-1 and TRBJ1-4. From germline, CDR1 is LGHDT and CDR2 YNNKEL (reference sequence). The CDR3 has 13 residues. The CDR3 sequence: CASSQVGEEKLFF. Complete variable domain (other parts from reference TRBV3-1 and TRBJ1-4): DTAVSQTPKYLVTQMGNDKSIKCEQNLGHDTMYWYKQDSKKFLKIMFSYNNKELIINETVPNRFSPKSPDKAHLNLHINSLELGDSAVYFCASSQVGEEKLFFGSGTQLSVL.

The chain is built from TRBV11-2 and TRBJ2-4; TCRdb reports TRBD2, a call that lacks DNA to check it against. The CDR3 extends over 13 amino acids. CDR1 is SGHAT and CDR2 is FQNNGV in the germline V gene. The CDR3: CASSSRAGNIQYF. The full variable domain, with the rest looked up from reference TRBV11-2 and TRBJ2-4, is EAGVAQSPRYKIIEKRQSVAFWCNPISGHATLYWYQQILGQGPKLLIQFQNNGVVDDSQLPKDRFSAERLKGVDSTLKIQPAKLEDSAVYLCASSSRAGNIQYFGAGTRLSVL.

This sequence joins TRBV7-8 and TRBJ1-1. Per the germline V gene, CDR1 is SGHVS and CDR2 is FQNEAQ. This CDR3 spans 14 amino acids. This CDR3 is CASTERLMNTEAFF.

The V and J genes are TRBV20-1 and TRBJ2-4. CDR1 is DFQATT, CDR2 SNEGSKA, per germline (reference sequence). The CDR3 runs 14 residues. CDR3: CSARVALAKNIQYF.